The text below deals with one T cell receptor beta chain. The clone's antigen remains unknown. Nothing much larger sits one base from this clone, and base qualities are not available. The entry originates in a study of cytomegalovirus exposure and HLA in healthy donors (dated by TCRdb to about 2017). Regarding the study in general: According to a later analysis, one platform produced both the roughly 120 validation repertoires and the 620 or so repertoires of the first cohort. To predict cytomegalovirus infection status, the study combined high-throughput TCR immunosequencing, statistical association of individual TCRs with disease status, and machine learning. The study aimed to test whether signatures of past pathogen exposure could be identified by cataloging public T cell receptors. Along with the roughly 670-subject first cohort, a separate validation cohort of over a hundred different subjects was used.

Donors formed part of the validation cohort, which comprised some 120 subjects and was distinct from the first cohort of under 850 subjects. Results the study describes overall, beyond this receptor: The authors suggested that the approach could potentially be generalized to other disease states and immunological phenotypes. A few of the identified cytomegalovirus-associated TCR beta chains were confirmed in vitro to be specific for cytomegalovirus antigens. In both the original and validation cohorts, the classifier was reported to diagnose cytomegalovirus status with high specificity and sensitivity. A later analysis found that TCRs clustered in the first cohort also tended to co-occur in the 120 validation repertoires, with approximately 95% of cluster scores above 0. Most TCR sequences were observed very rarely across donors, whereas some public TCRs were present in many individuals. A later analysis lacked HLA typing for the validation cohort, so it scored co-occurrence in that cohort across all 120 or so repertoires. A total of 150 to 200 TCR beta chains were listed by the study as associated with cytomegalovirus.

Library preparation was by the immunoSEQ multiplex PCR assay. From the authors' description of their analysis: To diagnose cytomegalovirus status from the catalog of TCR beta chain sequences, a statistical classification framework was built. Not all clones reach the TCRdb copy of this immuneACCESS table, which keeps in-frame sequences only. Checked studies attribute under half of the gap to unresolved V genes and leave the rest unexplained. V, J and clone size are taken as reported in that table, and D and trimming were inferred from the DNA itself. This sample comprises tens of thousands of clones, 80% to 90% of them detected only once. The ten largest clones capture roughly 3.8% of the sample. The CDR3, from cysteine to phenylalanine, totals 15 residues. Only the CDR3 DNA is retained, 45 bases long and in frame from the first base. V and J are truncated by 0 bases and 0 bases respectively, leaving an intervening sequence of 7 bases. Taken from the germline V gene, the CDR1 and CDR2 loops are SGDLS and YYNGEE.

Rearrangement joined TRBV9 to TRBJ1-3; the D gene remains uncertain. The sequence was collected from a woman younger than 35 in good health and CMV-seropositive. The sample consisted of PBMCs. The sequenced DNA is TGTGCCAGCAGCGTAGGAGGCAGCTCTGGAAACACCATATATTTT. Its protein is CASSVGGSSGNTIYF.